This T cell receptor beta chain was found in a study of cytomegalovirus exposure and HLA in healthy donors. As for the study in general: Counted in an early data release were about 85 million unique TCRs from HLA-typed donors. Study-level results: In a later analysis, parvovirus B19, influenza, CMV and Epstein-Barr virus appeared linked to several top co-occurrence clusters. Available immune exposure information covered CMV serostatus only. Published work reported that the classifier diagnosed cytomegalovirus status with high specificity and sensitivity.

On this clone itself: Its antigen remains unknown.

Researchers ran the PCR with 60 Vbeta and 13 Jbeta primers. Sequencing used immunoSEQ multiplex PCR; TCRdb keeps in-frame clones, though not all of them. This table has about 200,000 clones, roughly 83% appearing once. Germline CDR1 and CDR2: SGHTA and FQGTGA. The CDR3 sequence is 14 residues long. V was clipped by 6 bases and J by 5 bases; unmatched bases: 4. The sample taken for sequencing was PBMCs. The chain employs TRBV7-3 and TRBJ2-1; 10 bases fit TRBD2. The clonotype comes from a male donor in good health and CMV-seropositive. The CDR3 DNA follows: TGTGCCAGCAGTTTAGCGGGGGGACACAATGAGCAGTTCTTC. Its translation is CASSLAGGHNEQFF.